This entry lists 27 T cell receptor beta chains sequenced from one sample in a study of long-term antiretroviral therapy in people with HIV. At the survey level, the v3.0 immunoSEQ assay was run. Data came from immunoSEQ multiplex PCR; TCRdb stores just in-frame clones and leaves some out. This repertoire shows 20,000 to 30,000 clones, approximately 81% found once; its top ten account for approximately 9.2%. This material consisted of unsorted PBMCs, taken 4.7 to 5 years after starting antiretroviral therapy. The receptor set was obtained from a man aged 40-55 years with HIV.

The chain carries TRBV13 and TRBJ2-1; D might be TRBD1 or TRBD2, each matching 6 bases. From germline, CDR1 is PRHDT and CDR2 FYEKMQ (reference sequence). The CDR3 is 17 amino acids. With 3 bases removed from V and 5 bases from J, the gap between germline ends came to 20 bases. CDR3 coding DNA: TGTGCCAGCAGCTTTTCTGGTTGGGGGGCAGGGGACAATGAGCAGTTCTTC. Translation: CASSFSGWGAGDNEQFF.

The chain combines TRBV5-6 with TRBJ1-1; 9 bases agree with TRBD1. Trimming took 4 bases from V and 4 from J; bases not matched to a gene: 8. Looked up from germline, CDR1 is SGHDT and CDR2 is YYEEEE. This CDR3 spans 15 amino acids. CDR3 in amino acids: CASSPPDRGVTEAFF. The CDR3 bases are TGTGCCAGCAGCCCACCGGACAGGGGTGTCACTGAAGCTTTCTTT.

The rearrangement joins TRBV11-2 to TRBJ2-7, with TRBD1 identical over 7 bases. The CDR3 is 15 amino acids. Germline trimming cut 4 bases from V and 3 bases from J; bases unmatched to any gene: 9. Germline loops: CDR1 SGHAT, CDR2 FQNNGV. CDR3 coding DNA: TGTGCCAGCAGCTCAGGGGACAGCTGGGGCTACGAGCAGTACTTC. This gives the protein CASSSGDSWGYEQYF.

Judged by abundance, this clone is large. V is TRBV6-6 and J is TRBJ1-3; a weak D match, TRBD1 (5 bases). The CDR3 covers 16 residues. Trimming shortened V by 6 bases and J by 0 bases, and 15 bases separated the two germline ends. Germline values: CDR1 MNHNY, CDR2 SVGAGI (reference sequence). In nucleotides, the CDR3 is TGTGCCAGCAGCTTGCGGGGGACCGACTCTGGAAACACCATATATTTT. Encoded protein: CASSLRGTDSGNTIYF.

V usage is TRBV2 and J usage is TRBJ2-3, with 9 bases lining up with TRBD2. J lost 3 bases, V lost 5 bases, and 12 bases had no gene match. CDR3 size: 17 residues. Germline-derived CDR1 and CDR2 are SNHLY and FYNNEI. The CDR3 DNA reads as TGTGCCAGCAGTTTCTCAATCCTAGCGGGGATTACAGATACGCAGTATTTT. Protein sequence: CASSFSILAGITDTQYF.

This clone has a handful of counts. This chain uses TRBV6-6 with TRBJ2-7; D call uncertain. The V end was cut by 0 bases, the J end by 7 bases, with 10 bases between. Germline CDR1 and CDR2: MNHNY and SVGAGI (reference sequence). This CDR3 has 13 amino acids. The CDR3 is CASSYSFIGEQYF. The CDR3 nucleotides are TGTGCCAGCAGTTACTCGTTTATCGGAGAGCAGTACTTC.

V gene TRBV5-4 combines with J gene TRBJ2-7; TRBD1 matches 7 bases. From germline, CDR1 is SGHNT and CDR2 YYREEE (reference sequence). Trimming at V came to 4 bases and at J to 4 bases, leaving 11 bases not matched to a gene. CDR3 size: 15 residues. CDR3 protein: CASSDRGQYAYEQYF. In DNA form, the CDR3 reads TGTGCCAGCAGCGATCGGGGACAGTACGCTTACGAGCAGTACTTC.

This chain connects TRBV9 to TRBJ1-1, with D unclear. The V gene lost 0 bases and the J gene lost 0 bases, with 6 bases spanning the gap. Germline CDR1 and CDR2: SGDLS and YYNGEE. There are 14 residues in the CDR3. CDR3 region: CASSVVPMNTEAFF. CDR3 coding DNA: TGTGCCAGCAGCGTAGTGCCGATGAACACTGAAGCTTTCTTT. Full variable domain (outside the CDR3, taken from reference TRBV9 and TRBJ1-1): DSGVTQTPKHLITATGQRVTLRCSPRSGDLSVYWYQQSLDQGLQFLIQYYNGEERAKGNILERFSAQQFPDLHSELNLSSLELGDSALYFCASSVVPMNTEAFFGQGTRLTVV.

The chain joins TRBV7-2 to TRBJ2-7, with 7 bases fitting TRBD2. Germline values: CDR1 SGHTA, CDR2 FQGNSA. V lost 2 bases to trimming and J lost 2 bases; unmatched junction nucleotides: 12. The CDR3 runs 17 residues. The CDR3 sequence is CASSLTDLAERTYEQYF. The CDR3 nucleotides are TGTGCCAGCAGCTTAACCGACCTAGCGGAGAGGACCTACGAGCAGTACTTC.

The genes are TRBV11-2 and TRBJ1-3; D might be TRBD1 (6 bases). Germline assignment: CDR1 SGHAT and CDR2 FQNNGV. CDR3 length: 16 residues. Trimming removed 5 bases at V and 0 bases at J, with 14 bases between. The CDR3 DNA reads TGTGCCAGCAGCATTGGACAGCCTCGCTCTGGAAACACCATATATTTT. Translation: CASSIGQPRSGNTIYF.

The V gene is TRBV7-9, the J gene TRBJ2-7, with D hard to call. Germline values: CDR1 SEHNR, CDR2 FQNEAQ (reference sequence). Trimming shortened V by 2 bases and J by 1 base, and 9 bases separated the two germline ends. The CDR3 has 14 residues. The CDR3 is CASSLRERSYEQYF. CDR3 coding DNA: TGTGCCAGCAGCTTAAGGGAAAGATCCTACGAGCAGTACTTC. Together with reference TRBV7-9 and TRBJ2-7, the CDR3 gives the full variable domain: DTGVSQNPRHKITKRGQNVTFRCDPISEHNRLYWYRQTLGQGPEFLTYFQNEAQLEKSRLLSDRFSAERPKGSFSTLEIQRTEQGDSAMYLCASSLRERSYEQYFGPGTRLTVT.

This rearrangement joins TRBV7-3 to TRBJ1-1, with D unresolved. There are 13 residues in the CDR3. The germline V gene encodes CDR1 SGHTA and CDR2 FQGTGA. Trimming removed 3 bases at V and 4 bases at J, with 9 bases between. This CDR3 reads CASSFQASTEAFF. In nucleotides, the CDR3 is TGTGCCAGCAGCTTCCAGGCCTCCACTGAAGCTTTCTTT. The full variable domain, with the rest looked up from reference TRBV7-3 and TRBJ1-1, is GAGVSQTPSNKVTEKGKYVELRCDPISGHTALYWYRQSLGQGPEFLIYFQGTGAADDSGLPNDRFFAVRPEGSVSTLKIQRTERGDSAVYLCASSFQASTEAFFGQGTRLTVV.

V and J are TRBV6-6 and TRBJ2-2, with 7 bases lining up with TRBD1. Trimming removed 0 bases from V and 4 bases from J; junction bases left unmatched: 5. Germline V gene sequence: CDR1 MNHNY, CDR2 SVGAGI (reference sequence). The CDR3 contains 16 residues. CDR3 DNA sequence: TGTGCCAGCAGTTACTCAGGGGGCATCGTCACCGGGGAGCTGTTTTTT. Its translation: CASSYSGGIVTGELFF.

This clone has just one count. CDR3 region: CASGRQGSETQYF. DNA for the CDR3: TGTGCCAGCGGTCGTCAGGGGTCGGAGACCCAGTACTTC. V is TRBV28 and J is TRBJ2-5, with D maybe TRBD1 (6 bases). V was cut by 8 bases and J by 5 bases, with 15 bases left in between. The CDR3 is 13 residues long. In germline, CDR1 is MDHEN, CDR2 SYDVKM. The variable domain in full, with the rest retrieved from reference TRBV28 and TRBJ2-5, is DVKVTQSSRYLVKRTGEKVFLECVQDMDHENMFWYRQDPGLGLRLIYFSYDVKMKEKGDIPEGYSVSREKKERFSLILESASTNQTSMYLCASGRQGSETQYFGPGTRLLVL.

A few counts support this clone. The genes are TRBV5-1 and TRBJ1-5; D may be TRBD1 (5 bases). Germline values: CDR1 SGHRS, CDR2 YFSETQ. This CDR3 has 13 amino acids. V shed 0 bases and J shed 6 bases, with 7 bases lying between them. Here the CDR3 reads CASSLGGAQPQHF. CDR3 DNA: TGCGCCAGCAGCTTGGGAGGGGCTCAGCCCCAGCATTTT.

Written as DNA, the CDR3 is TGTGCCATCAGTGACGGACAGGGCGGAAAGGGTGATGGCTACACCTTC. Translation: CAISDGQGGKGDGYTF. This rearrangement joins TRBV10-3 to TRBJ1-2; 8 bases are shared with TRBD1. CDR1 is ENHRY, CDR2 SYGVKD, per germline. J was trimmed by 6 bases and V by 3 bases; bases with no gene match: 12. The CDR3 extends over 16 amino acids.

The rearrangement uses TRBV27 and TRBJ2-1; TRBD1 matches 9 bases. There are 16 residues in the CDR3. Germline values: CDR1 MNHEY, CDR2 SMNVEV (reference sequence). J was trimmed by 5 bases and V by 3 bases; bases with no gene match: 8. The CDR3 DNA sequence: TGTGCCAGCAGTTTGGCCGGGACAGGGAGGGACAATGAGCAGTTCTTC. Amino acid sequence: CASSLAGTGRDNEQFF.

This clone appeared a few times. The gene calls are TRBV25-1 and TRBJ2-6, with D possibly TRBD2 on 6 matching bases. The V and J ends lost 3 bases and 0 bases respectively, with 12 bases between them. Germline assignment: CDR1 MGHDK and CDR2 SYGVNS. There are 17 residues in the CDR3. CDR3 nucleotide sequence: TGTGCCAGCAGTGAGCGGGGCCTTAACTCTGGGGCCAACGTCCTGACTTTC. Protein product: CASSERGLNSGANVLTF.

This chain links TRBV18 with TRBJ1-3; D not resolved. Per the germline V gene, CDR1 is KGHSH and CDR2 is LQKENI. The CDR3 has 16 amino acids. V lost 3 bases and J 0 bases, leaving 12 bases between the germline ends. The CDR3 spells CASSPSISHSGNTIYF. The CDR3 region has the DNA TGTGCCAGCTCACCCTCCATATCTCACTCTGGAAACACCATATATTTT. Full variable domain (missing parts from reference TRBV18 and TRBJ1-3): NAGVMQNPRHLVRRRGQEARLRCSPMKGHSHVYWYRQLPEEGLKFMVYLQKENIIDESGMPKERFSAEFPKEGPSILRIQQVVRGDSAAYFCASSPSISHSGNTIYFGEGSWLTVV.

This sequence joins TRBV19 and TRBJ1-4; 7 bases are shared with TRBD1. Per the germline V gene, CDR1 is LNHDA and CDR2 is SQIVND (reference sequence). V trimming: 3 bases; J trimming: 8 bases; junction bases outside the gene matches: 6. There are 14 residues in the CDR3. CDR3 region: CASSIFDRVEKLFF. CDR3 in DNA: TGTGCCAGTAGTATTTTCGACAGGGTGGAAAAACTGTTTTTT.

V usage is TRBV4-1 and J usage is TRBJ2-1; D may be TRBD2 (6 bases). The V end lost 0 bases, the J end lost 9 bases, and 15 bases lay between the germline ends. The CDR3 loop spans 15 amino acids. The germline V gene has CDR1 MGHRA and CDR2 YSYEKL. DNA of the CDR3: TGCGCCAGCAGCCAAGATTCGGGGACTGTGGCTGAGCAGTTCTTC. Translation: CASSQDSGTVAEQFF.

The chain is built from TRBV28 and TRBJ1-4; D is unclear. Germline lookup yields CDR1 MDHEN and CDR2 SYDVKM. This CDR3 is 14 amino acids long. Trimming removed 5 bases from V and 8 bases from J, with 15 bases in between. CDR3 DNA sequence: TGTGCCAGCAGTACCGGAAGGTTTGGGGAAAAACTGTTTTTT. Translated, it gives CASSTGRFGEKLFF.

This clone showed up just a few times. J is TRBJ1-1 and V is TRBV7-6; 8 positions agree with TRBD1. The CDR3 is made up of 15 amino acids. The V segment lost 5 bases and the J segment 11 bases; nucleotides outside the gene matches: 16. The germline V gene encodes CDR1 SGHVS and CDR2 FNYEAQ. The chain's CDR3 is CASSPGQGRPLGAFF. DNA of the CDR3: TGTGCCAGCAGCCCAGGACAGGGCAGGCCTTTGGGGGCTTTCTTT.

The chain joins TRBV28 to TRBJ2-1, with a weak D call TRBD2 (5 bases). V lost 8 bases to trimming and J lost 2 bases, with 16 bases between them. CDR3 size: 15 residues. From germline, CDR1 is MDHEN and CDR2 SYDVKM. As DNA, the CDR3 is TGTGCCAGCTTCGCGGGCGGAGTCACCTACAATGAGCAGTTCTTC. Its translation is CASFAGGVTYNEQFF.

The gene calls are TRBV6-5 and TRBJ1-3; D gene uncertain. CDR3 length equals 15 residues. V was trimmed by 6 bases and J by 4 bases, leaving 16 bases between them. Germline V gives CDR1 MNHEY, CDR2 SVGAGI. The CDR3 bases are TGTGCCAGCAGCGACACCCGGGGTCTAGGAAACACCATATATTTT. This codes for CASSDTRGLGNTIYF.

The chain carries TRBV5-4 and TRBJ1-2; 8 bases align to TRBD1. Germline V gives CDR1 SGHNT, CDR2 YYREEE (reference sequence). The CDR3 loop spans 17 amino acids. The V segment lost 4 bases and the J segment 2 bases; nucleotides outside the gene matches: 13. CDR3 sequence: CASSTGVVQGANYGYTF. CDR3 coding DNA: TGTGCCAGCAGCACTGGAGTGGTCCAGGGGGCGAACTATGGCTACACCTTC.

The J gene is TRBJ2-1, the V gene TRBV29-1, with D hard to call. The CDR3 totals 10 residues. Trimming pared 4 bases from V and 8 bases from J, leaving 6 bases between. Looked up from germline, CDR1 is SQVTM and CDR2 is ANQGSEA. The CDR3 region has the DNA TGCAGCGTTGGCGAGGATGAGCAGTTCTTC. This codes for CSVGEDEQFF.